These T cell receptor beta chains were read from a single sample in a study of T cell repertoires in cytomegalovirus infection. TCRdb re-called the reads through MiXCR, storing one row per CDR3 protein. The sample lists almost 500,000 distinct CDR3 sequences; roughly 12% were seen once. Sequencing input: PBMCs. The receptors shown here come from a human donor in good health (CMV status not recorded). Some clones in this sample may be carry-over from other donors' samples. Each CDR3 is given with its conserved first and last residue. D genes are given only for firm matches. Expanded clones are given a class, and other clones once, few, many or no size at all.

V	size	J	D	DNA	CDR3
TRBV4-2	-	TRBJ1-5	-	TGTGCCAGCAGCCAAGATATCGGGGGTAGCAATCAGCCCCAGCATTTT	CASSQDIGGSNQPQHF
TRBV3-1	many	TRBJ2-1	TRBD2	TGTGCCAGCAGCCAGGAGGGACTAGCGGGCCTAAGCTCCTACAATGAGCAGTTCTTC	CASSQEGLAGLSSYNEQFF
TRBV4-2	many	TRBJ1-3	TRBD1	TGTGCCAGCAGCCAAGACGGGACAGGGTTCCAAGGAAACACCATATATTTT	CASSQDGTGFQGNTIYF
TRBV12-3/TRBV12-4	many	TRBJ2-3	-	TGTGCCAGCAGCCAACTATCTAGCACAGATACGCAGTATTTT	CASSQLSSTDTQYF
TRBV6-6	many	TRBJ1-2	-	TGTGCCAGCAGTTACAGCGAAGATGGCTACACCTTC	CASSYSEDGYTF
TRBV28	-	TRBJ2-7	TRBD1	TGTGCCAGCAGTCGCGCCGGGACAGCTTACGAGCAGTACTTC	CASSRAGTAYEQYF
TRBV7-2	many	TRBJ2-3	-	TGTGCCAGCAGCTTAGTTGGGTACCTAGATACGCAGTATTTT	CASSLVGYLDTQYF
TRBV5-4	few	TRBJ2-7	TRBD1	TGTGCCAGCAGCTACCCGGGACAGACCTACGAGCAGTACTTC	CASSYPGQTYEQYF
TRBV6-1	few	TRBJ1-2	-	TGTGCCAGCAGTGAACCCCAGATAACTAACTATGGCTACACCTTC	CASSEPQITNYGYTF
TRBV18	many	TRBJ1-1	TRBD1	TGTGCCAGCTCACAGTTAGGAGGGGGCATCACTGAAGCTTTCTTT	CASSQLGGGITEAFF
TRBV20-1	many	TRBJ2-7	-	TGCAGTGCTAGGAAGGGGGGGCGGCCCCCCTACGAGCAGTACTTC	CSARKGGRPPYEQYF
TRBV19	many	TRBJ2-1	-	TGTGCCAGTAGTATAGCCCTGGTCGCTGAGCAGTTCTTC	CASSIALVAEQFF
TRBV10-1	-	TRBJ2-5	-	TGCGCCAGCATGGAGACTCTAGGGGAGACCCAGTACTTC	CASMETLGETQYF
TRBV28	many	TRBJ2-3	-	TGTGCCAGCAGTTTATCTGACACCAGCACAGATACGCAGTATTTT	CASSLSDTSTDTQYF
TRBV7-6	many	TRBJ1-6	-	TGTGCCAGCAGCTTAGGCCCACCCACTGTGGATTCACCCCTCCACTTT	CASSLGPPTVDSPLHF
TRBV28	once	TRBJ2-7	TRBD2	TGTGCCAGCACCCCCGTCCAGCGGGGTTCCTACGAGCAGTACTTC	CASTPVQRGSYEQYF
TRBV12-3/TRBV12-4	many	TRBJ2-1	-	TGTGCCAGCAGTCGTCCCCCAATCCCATTCTTC	CASSRPPIPFF
TRBV19	few	TRBJ2-3	-	TGTGCCAGTAGTAAGGCAGATACGCAGTATTTT	CASSKADTQYF
TRBV19	few	TRBJ1-2	-	TGTGCCAGTAGTGAACCAGGGTATCACTATGGCTACACCTTC	CASSEPGYHYGYTF
TRBV12-5	-	TRBJ1-5	-	TGTGCTAGTGGTTGGGGCGCCGGGACTCCCAATCAGCCCCAGCATTTT	CASGWGAGTPNQPQHF
TRBV28	-	TRBJ2-5	-	TGTGCCAGCAGCCCCGGGACGCCTAACCAAGAGACCCAGTACTTC	CASSPGTPNQETQYF
TRBV28	many	TRBJ1-2	-	TGTGCCAGCAGTTTAGCATTCAAGGCTAACTATGGCTACACCTTC	CASSLAFKANYGYTF
TRBV10-2	few	TRBJ2-5	-	TGCGCCGCAGCGGCAGTTTTCGAGACCCAGTACTTC	CAAAAVFETQYF
TRBV29-1	many	TRBJ2-7	TRBD1	TGCAGCGTTGTCAGGGGGCCCAACGAGCAGTACTTC	CSVVRGPNEQYF
TRBV20-1	many	TRBJ2-7	-	TGCAGTGCCGTACAGGTCCCCCCCTACGAGCAGTACTTC	CSAVQVPPYEQYF
TRBV9	-	TRBJ1-1	-	TGTGCCAGCAGCGTACCGTCCGGGGAGGGCCAGGTGGGGACCAGGGGCGACACTGAAGCTTTCTTT	CASSVPSGEGQVGTRGDTEAFF
TRBV20-1	-	TRBJ2-1	TRBD2	TGCAGTGCTAGAGGAACTCGCGGGAGCTCCTACAATGAGCAGTTCTTC	CSARGTRGSSYNEQFF
TRBV20-1	-	TRBJ1-2	TRBD1	TGCAGTGCTTACAGGGGGTGGGTCTATGGCTACACCTTC	CSAYRGWVYGYTF
TRBV20-1	many	TRBJ2-1	TRBD2	TGCAGTGCACCGGGACTAGCGGGATACAATGAGCAGTTCTTC	CSAPGLAGYNEQFF
TRBV5-1	many	TRBJ2-1	-	TGCGCCAGCAGCTCGGTAACGTCAGATGAGCAGTTCTTC	CASSSVTSDEQFF
TRBV11-2	many	TRBJ2-4	TRBD2	TGTGCCAGCAGCTTAGCGCGGCGGGGGGGGAAAAACATTCAGTACTTC	CASSLARRGGKNIQYF
TRBV7-8	many	TRBJ2-5	-	TGTGCCAGCAGCTTAGCTCTCCTGCGGGGGCATGAAGAGACCCAGTACTTC	CASSLALLRGHEETQYF
TRBV11-2	many	TRBJ2-2	-	TGTGCCAGCAGCTGGGGGGTCAACACCGGGGAGCTGTTTTTT	CASSWGVNTGELFF
TRBV7-2	many	TRBJ2-3	TRBD2	TGTGCCAGCAGCTTAGCACTAGCGGGGGGGGGCACAGATACGCAGTATTTT	CASSLALAGGGTDTQYF
TRBV5-1	few	TRBJ2-3	-	TGCGCCAGCAGCTTGGAGGCGGGAAGTGTAGATACGCAGTATTTT	CASSLEAGSVDTQYF
TRBV4-2	many	TRBJ2-1	-	TGTGCCAGCAGCCGGGGCGGGACGAGTATTGAGCAGTTCTTC	CASSRGGTSIEQFF
TRBV7-9	-	TRBJ2-2	-	TGTGCCAGCAGCCGCAATACAGACCTCACCGGGGAGCTGTTTTTT	CASSRNTDLTGELFF
TRBV25-1	few	TRBJ2-3	TRBD1	TGTGCCAGCAGTGAACCGGGACAGGCTACAGATACGCAGTATTTT	CASSEPGQATDTQYF
TRBV5-4	-	TRBJ1-6	-	TGTGCCAGCAGCCTGATAAGCTCCTATAATTCACCCCTCCACTTT	CASSLISSYNSPLHF
TRBV12-3/TRBV12-4	many	TRBJ2-5	TRBD1	TGTGCCAGCAGTTTAATTATTGGACAGGGGTGGCTAGTCCAAGAGACCCAGTACTTC	CASSLIIGQGWLVQETQYF
TRBV27	many	TRBJ2-3	-	TGTGCCAGCAGTTTTAGAGGGGACCGCACAGATACGCAGTATTTT	CASSFRGDRTDTQYF
TRBV2	-	TRBJ1-1	-	TGTGCCAGCCTAGAAGGCGACTACACTGAAGCTTTCTTT	CASLEGDYTEAFF
TRBV28	-	TRBJ2-7	TRBD2	TGTGCCAGCAGTGGCCTCGGTAGCGGGACGTACGAGCAGTACTTC	CASSGLGSGTYEQYF
TRBV6-1	many	TRBJ2-3	-	TGTGCCAGCAGTTCCACCTCGGCTAGATTCGAGTACACAGATACGCAGTATTTT	CASSSTSARFEYTDTQYF
TRBV11-2	many	TRBJ1-2	-	TGTGCCAGCAGCTTATTCGAGACAGGCCCTAACTATGGCTACACCTTC	CASSLFETGPNYGYTF
TRBV18	-	TRBJ1-2	TRBD1	TGTGCCAGCTCACCCTCGCTGACAGGGGAGGTTGGCTACACCTTC	CASSPSLTGEVGYTF
TRBV20-1	many	TRBJ2-5	-	TGCAGTGCTAGAGACCCAGGGAACTTCCAGTACTTC	CSARDPGNFQYF
TRBV5-1	-	TRBJ2-3	-	TGCGCCAGCAGCTTAGGGGACATGGAGGCAGATACGCAGTATTTT	CASSLGDMEADTQYF